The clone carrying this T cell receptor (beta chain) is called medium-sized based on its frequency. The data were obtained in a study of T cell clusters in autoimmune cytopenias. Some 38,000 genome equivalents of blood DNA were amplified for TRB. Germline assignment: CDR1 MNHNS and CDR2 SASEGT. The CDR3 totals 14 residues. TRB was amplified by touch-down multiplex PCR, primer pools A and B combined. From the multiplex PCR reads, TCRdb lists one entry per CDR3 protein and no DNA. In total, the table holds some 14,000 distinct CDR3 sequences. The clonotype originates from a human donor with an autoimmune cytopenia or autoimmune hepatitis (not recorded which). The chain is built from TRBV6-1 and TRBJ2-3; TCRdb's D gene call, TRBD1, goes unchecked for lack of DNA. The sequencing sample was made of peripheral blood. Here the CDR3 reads CASSGQSGADTQYF.